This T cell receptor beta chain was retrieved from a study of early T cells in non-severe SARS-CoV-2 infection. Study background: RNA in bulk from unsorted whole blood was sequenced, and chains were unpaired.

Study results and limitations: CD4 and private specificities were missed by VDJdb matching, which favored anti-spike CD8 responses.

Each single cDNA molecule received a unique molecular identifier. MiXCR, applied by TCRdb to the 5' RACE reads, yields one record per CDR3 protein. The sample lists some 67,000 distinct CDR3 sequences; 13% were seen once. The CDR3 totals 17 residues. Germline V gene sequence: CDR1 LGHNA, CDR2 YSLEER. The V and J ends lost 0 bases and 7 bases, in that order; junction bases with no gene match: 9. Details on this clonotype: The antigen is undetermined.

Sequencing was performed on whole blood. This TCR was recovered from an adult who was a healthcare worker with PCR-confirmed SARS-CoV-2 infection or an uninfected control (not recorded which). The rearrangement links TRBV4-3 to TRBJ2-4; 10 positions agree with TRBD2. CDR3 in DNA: TGCGCCAGCAGCCAAGATCTTATGTCTAGCGGGAGTAACATTCAGTACTTC. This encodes CASSQDLMSSGSNIQYF.